A single sample is the source of the 9 T cell receptor beta chains below, sequenced in a study of T cell responses to AZD1222 COVID-19 vaccine. TCRdb keeps only in-frame clones here, not all; method: immunoSEQ multiplex PCR. The top ten clones hold about 2.5% of a sample with roughly 76,000 clones, 86% of them seen once. Sequencing was performed on peripheral blood, taken on day 0 of AZD1222 vaccination. These receptor sequences come from an adult in good health.

Details on this clone: Other nucleotide sequences in the sample specify the same CDR3. The V gene is TRBV28, the J gene TRBJ1-2; D gene ambiguous. Trimming cost V 6 bases and J 2 bases, with 4 bases left between them. This CDR3 contains 11 residues. Germline V gene sequence: CDR1 MDHEN, CDR2 SYDVKM. The CDR3 sequence: CASSPNYGYTF. CDR3 DNA: TGTGCCAGCAGCCCAAACTATGGCTACACCTTC.

This sequence joins TRBV7-2 and TRBJ2-5, with TRBD2 identical over 15 bases. This CDR3 comprises 16 residues. The junction had 3 bases not matched to a gene; V was cut back by 5 bases and J by 2 bases. Germline V CDR1 and CDR2: SGHTA, FQGNSA. The CDR3 region has the DNA TGTGCCAGCAGCGTCGGGACTAGCGGGAGGCAAGAGACCCAGTACTTC. Its protein product is CASSVGTSGRQETQYF.

V usage is TRBV4-3 and J usage is TRBJ1-1, with D possibly matching TRBD1 (6 bases). The CDR3 contains 13 residues. The germline gives CDR1 LGHNA, CDR2 YSLEER. The V end lost 1 base, the J end lost 7 bases, and 10 bases lay between the germline ends. The CDR3 region is CASSQVRGVEAFF. The CDR3 DNA reads TGCGCCAGCAGCCAAGTTAGGGGGGTTGAAGCTTTCTTT.

This rearrangement joins TRBV19 to TRBJ2-7, with 7 bases lining up with TRBD1. The junction had 6 bases not matched to a gene; V was cut back by 2 bases and J by 2 bases. The CDR3 loop spans 15 amino acids. Germline-derived CDR1 and CDR2 are LNHDA and SQIVND (reference sequence). CDR3 amino acids: CASSISGTAPYEQYF. For the CDR3, the DNA is TGTGCCAGTAGTATATCCGGGACAGCCCCCTACGAGCAGTACTTC.

The chain recombines TRBV4-1 with TRBJ2-5; 7 bases are shared with TRBD2. In germline, CDR1 is MGHRA, CDR2 YSYEKL. Trimming at V came to 3 bases and at J to 5 bases, leaving 6 bases not matched to a gene. There are 14 residues in the CDR3. The CDR3 reads CASSQGGTQETQYF. CDR3 sequence (DNA): TGCGCCAGCAGCCAGGGGGGGACTCAGGAGACCCAGTACTTC.

The chain employs TRBV15 and TRBJ2-2; tentatively, D is TRBD2 (6 bases). Per the germline V gene, CDR1 is LNHNV and CDR2 is YYDKDF (reference sequence). The CDR3 runs to 13 residues. Trimming cost V 1 base and J 9 bases, with 9 bases left between them. The CDR3 spells CATSRVGGRELFF. The CDR3 nucleotides are TGTGCCACCAGCAGAGTTGGAGGGAGGGAGCTGTTTTTT.

The chain uses TRBV15 and TRBJ2-3, with 7 bases matching TRBD2. The CDR3 contains 13 residues. With 9 bases clipped from V and 4 bases from J, the junction kept 7 bases outside the gene matches. Looked up from germline, CDR1 is LNHNV and CDR2 is YYDKDF (reference sequence). This CDR3 is CATGRGWADTQYF. Written as DNA, the CDR3 is TGTGCCACGGGGAGGGGTTGGGCAGATACGCAGTATTTT.

V and J are TRBV20-1 and TRBJ2-1; TRBD2 aligns across 14 bases. The germline V gene encodes CDR1 DFQATT and CDR2 SNEGSKA (reference sequence). J was trimmed by 3 bases and V by 6 bases; bases with no gene match: 10. The CDR3 is made up of 17 amino acids. CDR3 coding DNA: TGCAGTGCAAGTCGGACTAGCGGGGGGAACAACTACAATGAGCAGTTCTTC. Translated, it gives CSASRTSGGNNYNEQFF.

CDR3 sequence (DNA): TGTGCCACCAGCAGGTGGGACTTAGGCACAGATACGCAGTATTTT. It codes for CATSRWDLGTDTQYF. The rearrangement uses TRBV15 and TRBJ2-3; a weak D match, TRBD2 (6 bases). V shed 3 bases and J shed 1 base, with 11 bases lying between them. The CDR3 length is 15 residues. Germline V gene data show CDR1 as LNHNV and CDR2 as YYDKDF (reference sequence).